This T cell receptor beta chain was documented in a study of blood T cell repertoires in COVID-19. The repertoire was sequenced with immunoSEQ multiplex PCR; TCRdb's copy has only in-frame clones and lacks some. The profile shows roughly 80,000 clones, 80% to 90% of them singletons. V trimming: 4 bases; J trimming: 3 bases; junction bases outside the gene matches: 6. Germline CDR1 and CDR2: SGHTA and FQGNSA. The length of the CDR3 is 15 residues. The genes are TRBV7-2 and TRBJ2-7, with 10 bases matching TRBD2. The sequencing input was peripheral blood. The TCR originated in a woman aged 60 to 75 with acute or convalescent COVID-19. CDR3 nucleotide sequence: TGTGCCAGCAGCTCGGTTAGCGGGGGGAGCTACGAGCAGTACTTC. This translates into CASSSVSGGSYEQYF.